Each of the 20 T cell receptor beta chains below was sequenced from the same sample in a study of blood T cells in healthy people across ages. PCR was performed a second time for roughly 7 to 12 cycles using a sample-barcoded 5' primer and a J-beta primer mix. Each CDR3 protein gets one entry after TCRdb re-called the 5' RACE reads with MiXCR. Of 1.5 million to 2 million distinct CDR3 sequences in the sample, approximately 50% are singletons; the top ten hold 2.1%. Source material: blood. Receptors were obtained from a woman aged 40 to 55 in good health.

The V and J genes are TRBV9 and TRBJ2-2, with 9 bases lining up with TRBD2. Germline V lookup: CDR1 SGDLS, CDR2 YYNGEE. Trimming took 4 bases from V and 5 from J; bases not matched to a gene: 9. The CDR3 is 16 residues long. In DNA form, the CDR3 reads TGTGCCAGCAGCCCATCCGGGACTAGCCATACCGGGGAGCTGTTTTTT. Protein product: CASSPSGTSHTGELFF.

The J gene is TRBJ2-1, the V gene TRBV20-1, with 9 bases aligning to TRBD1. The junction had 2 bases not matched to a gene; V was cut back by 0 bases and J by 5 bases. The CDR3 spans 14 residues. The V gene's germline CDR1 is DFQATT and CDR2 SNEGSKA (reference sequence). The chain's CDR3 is CSARDGTGNNEQFF. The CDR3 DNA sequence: TGCAGTGCTAGAGATGGGACAGGGAACAATGAGCAGTTCTTC.

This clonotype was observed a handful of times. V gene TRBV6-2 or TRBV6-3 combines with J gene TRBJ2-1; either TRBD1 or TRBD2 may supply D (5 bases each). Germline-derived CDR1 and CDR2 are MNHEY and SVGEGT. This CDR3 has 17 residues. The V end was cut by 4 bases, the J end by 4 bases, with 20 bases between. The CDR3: CASSFGADRALYNEQFF. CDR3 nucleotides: TGTGCCAGCAGTTTCGGGGCGGATAGGGCGTTATACAATGAGCAGTTCTTC.

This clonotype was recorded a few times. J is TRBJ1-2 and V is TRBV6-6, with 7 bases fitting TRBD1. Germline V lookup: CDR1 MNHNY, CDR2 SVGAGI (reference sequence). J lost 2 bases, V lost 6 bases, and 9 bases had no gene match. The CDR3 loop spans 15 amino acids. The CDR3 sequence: CASSRKTGSNYGYTF. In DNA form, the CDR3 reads TGTGCCAGCAGCCGAAAGACAGGGTCGAACTATGGCTACACCTTC.

DNA of the CDR3: TGCGCCAGCAGCTTGGCCAGTATCCTGGGCGATGAGCAGTTCTTC. This translates into CASSLASILGDEQFF. The chain employs TRBV5-1 and TRBJ2-1; no clear D gene. The CDR3 covers 15 residues. CDR1 and CDR2 (germline): SGHRS, YFSETQ. V lost 0 bases to trimming and J lost 8 bases, with 15 bases between them.

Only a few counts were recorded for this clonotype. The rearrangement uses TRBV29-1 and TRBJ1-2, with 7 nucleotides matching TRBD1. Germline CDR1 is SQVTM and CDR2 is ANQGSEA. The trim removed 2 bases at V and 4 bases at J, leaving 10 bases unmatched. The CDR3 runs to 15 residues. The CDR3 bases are TGCAGCGTTGAACGGACAGGCCCTTCCCTCTATGGCTACACCTTC. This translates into CSVERTGPSLYGYTF.

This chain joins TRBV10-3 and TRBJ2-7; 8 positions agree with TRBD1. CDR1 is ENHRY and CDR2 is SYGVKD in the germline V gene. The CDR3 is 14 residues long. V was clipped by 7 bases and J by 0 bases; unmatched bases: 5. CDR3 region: CAIIGQGCSYEQYF. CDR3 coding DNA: TGTGCCATCATTGGACAGGGTTGCTCCTACGAGCAGTACTTC.

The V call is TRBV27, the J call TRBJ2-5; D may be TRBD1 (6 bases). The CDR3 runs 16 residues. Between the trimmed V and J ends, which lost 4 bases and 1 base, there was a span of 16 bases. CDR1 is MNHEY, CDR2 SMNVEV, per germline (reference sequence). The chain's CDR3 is CASSSFSGQTQETQYF. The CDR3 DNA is TGTGCCAGCAGTTCATTCTCGGGACAAACCCAAGAGACCCAGTACTTC.

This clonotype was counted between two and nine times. The CDR3 sequence is CASILPGTRLYTQYF. CDR3 in DNA: TGTGCCAGCATCCTCCCCGGGACTAGACTTTATACGCAGTATTTT. J is TRBJ2-3 and V is TRBV12-3 or TRBV12-4, with 8 bases lining up with TRBD2. The length of the CDR3 is 15 residues. V trimming: 7 bases; J trimming: 7 bases; junction bases outside the gene matches: 13.

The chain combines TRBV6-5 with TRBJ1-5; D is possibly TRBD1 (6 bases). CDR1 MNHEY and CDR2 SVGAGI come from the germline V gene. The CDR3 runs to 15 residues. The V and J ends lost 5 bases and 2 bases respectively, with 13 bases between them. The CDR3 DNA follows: TGTGCCAGCAGTGACACAGGGTCTCGCAATCAGCCCCAGCATTTT. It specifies CASSDTGSRNQPQHF.

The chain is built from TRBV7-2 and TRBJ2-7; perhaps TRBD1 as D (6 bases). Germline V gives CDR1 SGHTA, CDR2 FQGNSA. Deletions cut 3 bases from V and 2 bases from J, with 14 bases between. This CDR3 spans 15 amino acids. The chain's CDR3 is CASSFDRSTAYEQYF. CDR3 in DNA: TGTGCCAGCAGCTTCGACAGGTCAACTGCCTACGAGCAGTACTTC.

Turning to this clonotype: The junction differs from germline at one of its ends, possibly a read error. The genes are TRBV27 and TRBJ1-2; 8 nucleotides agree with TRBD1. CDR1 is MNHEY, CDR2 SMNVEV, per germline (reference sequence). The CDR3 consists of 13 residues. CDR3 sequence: CANSSGGRYGYTF. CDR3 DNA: TGTGCCAACAGTTCAGGGGGCAGATATGGCTACACCTTC.

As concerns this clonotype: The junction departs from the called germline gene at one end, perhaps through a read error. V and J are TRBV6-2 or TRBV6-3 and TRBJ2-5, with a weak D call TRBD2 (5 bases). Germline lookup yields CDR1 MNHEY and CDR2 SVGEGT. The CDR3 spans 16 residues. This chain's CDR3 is CTSSYFGGSPQETQYF. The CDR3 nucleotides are TGTACCAGCAGTTACTTTGGCGGGTCCCCGCAAGAGACCCAGTACTTC.

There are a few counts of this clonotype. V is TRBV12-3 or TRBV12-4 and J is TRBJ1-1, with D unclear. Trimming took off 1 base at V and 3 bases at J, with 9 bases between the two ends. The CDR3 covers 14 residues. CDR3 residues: CASSLGHGYTEAFF. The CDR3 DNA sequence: TGTGCCAGCAGTTTAGGTCACGGGTACACTGAAGCTTTCTTT.

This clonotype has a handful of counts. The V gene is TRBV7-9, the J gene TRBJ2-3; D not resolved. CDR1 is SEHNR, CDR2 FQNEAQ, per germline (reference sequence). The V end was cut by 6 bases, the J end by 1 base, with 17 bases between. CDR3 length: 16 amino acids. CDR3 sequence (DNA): TGTGCCAGCAGTCACGCGCGTCACGTCGGCACAGATACGCAGTATTTT. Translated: CASSHARHVGTDTQYF.

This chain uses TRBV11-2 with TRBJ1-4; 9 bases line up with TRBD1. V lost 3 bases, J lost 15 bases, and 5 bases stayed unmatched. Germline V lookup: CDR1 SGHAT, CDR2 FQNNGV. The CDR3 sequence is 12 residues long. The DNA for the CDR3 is TGTGCCAGCAGCTTTTCCGGGACAGGGTTGTTTTTT. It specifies CASSFSGTGLFF.

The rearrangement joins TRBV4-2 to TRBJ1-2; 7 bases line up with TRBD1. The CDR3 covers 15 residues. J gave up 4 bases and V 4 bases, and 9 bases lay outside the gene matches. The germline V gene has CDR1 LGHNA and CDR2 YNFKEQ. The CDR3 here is CASSPDRALLYGYTF. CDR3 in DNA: TGTGCCAGCAGCCCCGACAGGGCTCTACTCTATGGCTACACCTTC.

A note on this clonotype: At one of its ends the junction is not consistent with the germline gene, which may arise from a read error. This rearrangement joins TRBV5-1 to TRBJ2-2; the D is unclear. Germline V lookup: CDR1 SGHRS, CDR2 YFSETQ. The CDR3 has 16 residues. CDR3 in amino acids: CAGSSAPAQGTGELFF. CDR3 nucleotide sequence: TGCGCCGGCAGCTCCGCGCCGGCCCAAGGAACCGGGGAGCTGTTTTTT.

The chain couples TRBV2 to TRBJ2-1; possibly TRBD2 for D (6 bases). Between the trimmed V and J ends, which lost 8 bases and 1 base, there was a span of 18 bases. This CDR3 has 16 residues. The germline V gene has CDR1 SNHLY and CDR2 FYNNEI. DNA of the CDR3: TGTGCCAGCCAGCGGAGAGGCGGGGTTTCCTACAATGAGCAGTTCTTC. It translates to CASQRRGGVSYNEQFF. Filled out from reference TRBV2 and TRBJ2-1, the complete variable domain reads EPEVTQTPSHQVTQMGQEVILRCVPISNHLYFYWYRQILGQKVEFLVSFYNNEISEKSEIFDDQFSVERPDGSNFTLKIRSTKLEDSAMYFCASQRRGGVSYNEQFFGPGTRLTVL.

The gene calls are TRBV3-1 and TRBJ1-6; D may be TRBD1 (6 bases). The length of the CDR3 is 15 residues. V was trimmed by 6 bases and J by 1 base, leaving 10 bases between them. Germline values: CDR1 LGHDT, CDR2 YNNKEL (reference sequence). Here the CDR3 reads CASRTTGSYNSPLHF. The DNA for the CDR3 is TGTGCCAGCAGGACTACAGGGTCCTATAATTCACCCCTCCACTTT.